The next 28 T cell receptor beta chains were all read from a single sample in a study of Graves' ophthalmopathy and Graves' hyperthyroidism. RNA transcripts were the template, and TCR beta CDR3 regions were amplified from them. First-round RT-PCR relied on HTBI primers, and a second-round multiplex PCR came next. Using its own MiXCR run on the multiplex PCR reads, TCRdb lists one record per CDR3 protein. The data contain about 400,000 distinct CDR3 sequences, roughly 18% of them singletons. Sample: peripheral blood. The origin of the receptors is a woman aged 18-29 years with Graves' ophthalmopathy.

This clonotype was observed many times. The V call is TRBV9, the J call TRBJ2-3; 8 bases agree with TRBD2. With 0 bases clipped from V and 2 bases from J, the junction kept 5 bases outside the gene matches. The CDR3 totals 16 residues. The germline V gene encodes CDR1 SGDLS and CDR2 YYNGEE. CDR3 nucleotide sequence: TGTGCCAGCAGCGTAGGGTCTAGCGGGTCCACAGATACGCAGTATTTT. Encoded protein: CASSVGSSGSTDTQYF.

This clonotype has ten or more counts. The chain joins TRBV6-5 to TRBJ2-2, with a possible D match to TRBD1 (5 bases). Germline V gene sequence: CDR1 MNHEY, CDR2 SVGAGI. The CDR3 runs to 14 residues. V gave up 6 bases and J gave up 2 bases, with 10 bases separating them. CDR3 sequence (DNA): TGTGCCAGCAGATTACAGGCTAACACCGGGGAGCTGTTTTTT. Amino acids: CASRLQANTGELFF.

The chain recombines TRBV12-3 or TRBV12-4 with TRBJ1-1; the D gene is possibly TRBD1 (6 bases). This CDR3 has 13 amino acids. V lost 7 bases and J lost 6, with 15 bases in between. The CDR3: CASTYLQGSEAFF. For the CDR3, the DNA is TGTGCCAGCACCTACTTACAGGGCTCTGAAGCTTTCTTT.

This clonotype showed up many times. The CDR3 nucleotides are TGTGCCAGCAGCTTCACCAGGGAGCCTACTTACGAGCAGTACTTC. Translation gives CASSFTREPTYEQYF. V usage is TRBV7-9 and J usage is TRBJ2-7; D is possibly TRBD1 or TRBD2 (5 bases each). The CDR3 consists of 15 residues. CDR1 and CDR2 (germline): SEHNR, FQNEAQ (reference sequence). The germline V and J ends were trimmed by 3 bases and 4 bases, with 16 bases remaining between them.

This clonotype was observed many times. This sequence joins TRBV12-3 or TRBV12-4 and TRBJ1-3; no definite D call. V lost 7 bases and J 2 bases, leaving 12 bases between the germline ends. The CDR3 covers 14 residues. The CDR3 reads CASNTNGAGNTIYF. The CDR3 DNA reads TGTGCCAGCAACACGAACGGGGCTGGAAACACCATATATTTT.

This clonotype was seen many times. The chain combines TRBV7-9 with TRBJ1-2; D is possibly TRBD1 (5 bases). The CDR3 extends over 13 amino acids. The V gene's germline CDR1 is SEHNR and CDR2 FQNEAQ (reference sequence). Trimming stripped 5 bases from V and 4 bases from J, with 11 bases between. CDR3 sequence reads: CASSERDGYGYTF. Written as DNA, the CDR3 is TGTGCCAGCAGCGAAAGGGACGGCTATGGCTACACCTTC. The whole variable domain, filled in from reference TRBV7-9 and TRBJ1-2, reads DTGVSQNPRHKITKRGQNVTFRCDPISEHNRLYWYRQTLGQGPEFLTYFQNEAQLEKSRLLSDRFSAERPKGSFSTLEIQRTEQGDSAMYLCASSERDGYGYTFGSGTRLTVV.

The rearrangement links TRBV6-2 or TRBV6-3 to TRBJ2-7; 7 bases match TRBD2. In germline, CDR1 is MNHEY, CDR2 SVGEGT. V dropped 10 bases and J dropped 5; count of bases not matched to a gene: 11. This CDR3 is 13 amino acids long. The CDR3 loop reads CATQGREIDEQYF. In DNA form, the CDR3 reads TGTGCCACCCAAGGGCGGGAGATCGACGAGCAGTACTTC.

This clonotype was seen at least ten times. V usage is TRBV18 and J usage is TRBJ2-7, with D perhaps TRBD2 (6 bases). This CDR3 is 16 amino acids long. The germline CDR1 and CDR2 sequences are KGHSH and LQKENI. V lost 6 bases, J lost 2 bases, and 20 bases lay in between. The CDR3 DNA sequence: TGTGCCAGCTCGCCCCCATCCCGCGGGGCCACCTACGAGCAGTACTTC. Encoded protein: CASSPPSRGATYEQYF.

This clonotype was seen at least ten times. The CDR3 carries no conserved terminal phenylalanine or tryptophan, so it likely arises from a read error. CDR3 bases: TGTGCCTGGAGTGTTTCTCCCCTGGGCACTGAAGCTTTCCTT. It codes for CAWSVSPLGTEAFL. This sequence joins TRBV30 and TRBJ1-1; D not certain. The CDR3 covers 14 residues. Trimming pared 0 bases from V and 4 bases from J, leaving 12 bases between. CDR1 is GTSNPN, CDR2 SVGIG, per germline (reference sequence).

The J gene is TRBJ1-5, the V gene TRBV28; D perhaps matches TRBD1 (5 bases). The germline gives CDR1 MDHEN, CDR2 SYDVKM. The ends were cut back, 10 bases at V and 0 bases at J, with 22 bases in the middle. This CDR3 is 17 amino acids long. DNA of the CDR3: TGTGCCACAAAGGCCCTGGGGCACCTTAATAGCAATCAGCCCCAGCATTTT. It is translated as CATKALGHLNSNQPQHF.

This clonotype came up many times. The CDR3: CSATGTVNQPQHF. The CDR3 DNA is TGCAGTGCAACCGGGACAGTGAATCAGCCCCAGCATTTT. The rearrangement links TRBV20-1 to TRBJ1-5; 7 nucleotides match TRBD1. The CDR3 runs to 13 residues. From germline, CDR1 is DFQATT and CDR2 SNEGSKA (reference sequence). J lost 4 bases, V lost 6 bases, and 6 bases had no gene match.

This clonotype has at least ten counts. The chain recombines TRBV12-3 or TRBV12-4 with TRBJ2-7; D remains unclear. Trimming removed 6 bases at V and 4 bases at J, with 7 bases between. This CDR3 region has 11 residues. In DNA, the CDR3 is TGTGCCAGCAGAGCGAAATACGAGCAGTACTTC. It codes for CASRAKYEQYF.

This clonotype was detected ten times or more. The J gene is TRBJ2-2, the V gene TRBV12-3 or TRBV12-4; 7 nucleotides align to TRBD2. This CDR3 is 14 amino acids long. After removal of 8 bases from V and 4 bases from J, the junction contained 7 bases not matched to a gene. This CDR3 is CASRREVGTGELFF. Written as DNA, the CDR3 is TGTGCCAGCCGACGGGAGGTGGGCACCGGGGAGCTGTTTTTT.

This clonotype has only one observation. The rearrangement joins TRBV7-4 to TRBJ2-7, with 10 bases aligning to TRBD2. The CDR3 loop spans 16 amino acids. J gave up 2 bases and V 5 bases, and 9 bases lay outside the gene matches. The germline gives CDR1 SGHVT, CDR2 SQSDAQ. The CDR3: CASSTRGSGRAYEQYF. The CDR3 bases are TGTGCCAGCAGCACCCGCGGCAGCGGGAGGGCCTACGAGCAGTACTTC.

The table lists this clonotype with many counts. The chain has TRBV11-2 and TRBJ2-7; 10 bases agree with TRBD2. The junction had 3 bases not matched to a gene; V was cut back by 1 base and J by 6 bases. This CDR3 contains 14 residues. CDR1 is SGHAT, CDR2 FQNNGV, per germline. The CDR3 reads CASSLVAGGGEQYF. CDR3 coding DNA: TGTGCCAGCAGCTTAGTAGCGGGAGGAGGCGAGCAGTACTTC.

This clonotype was counted ten times or more. The chain joins TRBV24-1 to TRBJ1-1, with D perhaps TRBD1 (5 bases). The CDR3 contains 13 residues. Trimming removed 1 base at V and 6 bases at J, with 8 bases between. Germline assignment: CDR1 KGHDR and CDR2 SFDVKD. CDR3 protein: CATSDFTGAEAFF. CDR3 nucleotides: TGTGCCACCAGTGATTTTACGGGGGCTGAAGCTTTCTTT.

This clonotype occurred many times. The rearrangement uses TRBV25-1 and TRBJ2-7, with no clear D. The CDR3 consists of 12 residues. Deletions cut 4 bases from V and 3 bases from J, with 7 bases between. Germline CDR1 and CDR2: MGHDK and SYGVNS. The CDR3 sequence: CASSATDYEQYF. As DNA, the CDR3 is TGTGCCAGCAGTGCGACTGACTACGAGCAGTACTTC.

This clonotype was found many times. The V call is TRBV2, the J call TRBJ2-7; the D gene is possibly TRBD1 (6 bases). Germline CDR1 reads SNHLY; CDR2 reads FYNNEI. The CDR3 contains 13 residues. V gave up 8 bases and J gave up 6 bases, with 17 bases separating them. CDR3 in DNA: TGTGCCAGCGGCCGGGACACGGTTGCCGAGCAGTACTTC. This translates into CASGRDTVAEQYF.

CDR3 protein: CASSYSFGRTQTNYGYTF. CDR3 sequence (DNA): TGTGCCAGCAGTTACTCTTTCGGTCGGACACAGACTAACTATGGCTACACCTTC. V and J are TRBV6-2 or TRBV6-3 and TRBJ1-2; TRBD1 might be the D (5 bases). Germline V gives CDR1 MNHEY, CDR2 SVGEGT. With 0 bases removed from V and 0 bases from J, the gap between germline ends came to 17 bases. The CDR3 has 18 residues.

This clonotype was recorded many times. This sequence joins TRBV20-1 and TRBJ1-5; D remains ambiguous. CDR3 size: 16 residues. V gave up 3 bases and J gave up 0 bases, with 15 bases separating them. The V gene's germline CDR1 is DFQATT and CDR2 SNEGSKA (reference sequence). This CDR3 reads CSARPPRLVSNQPQHF. The CDR3 coding sequence is TGCAGTGCTAGGCCCCCACGACTGGTTAGCAATCAGCCCCAGCATTTT.

In its sample, this clonotype was seen many times. This chain links TRBV6-1 with TRBJ2-5, with D perhaps TRBD1 (5 bases). The CDR3 loop spans 16 amino acids. Trimming removed 4 bases at V and 0 bases at J, with 15 bases between. Germline CDR1 reads MNHNS; CDR2 reads SASEGT. The CDR3 coding sequence is TGTGCCAGCAGTGCCAGGGCAGGAAATCACCAAGAGACCCAGTACTTC. It translates to CASSARAGNHQETQYF.

This clonotype was observed many times. The rearrangement joins TRBV12-3 or TRBV12-4 to TRBJ2-1, with 10 bases aligning to TRBD2. V lost 5 bases and J lost 5; bases outside the gene matches: 6. The length of the CDR3 is 15 residues. DNA of the CDR3: TGTGCCAGCAGTCTCAGCGGGGGGGGAAACAATGAGCAGTTCTTC. This sequence encodes CASSLSGGGNNEQFF.

This clonotype was picked up many times. The chain has TRBV4-1 and TRBJ1-5; 8 bases line up with TRBD1. The CDR3 sequence is 14 residues long. Germline trimming cut 5 bases from V and 4 bases from J; bases unmatched to any gene: 4. CDR1 and CDR2 from the germline V gene are MGHRA and YSYEKL. CDR3 bases: TGCGCCAGCAGCTTCCGGACAGGGAATCAGCCCCAGCATTTT. The encoded protein is CASSFRTGNQPQHF.

This clonotype was found many times. The chain recombines TRBV30 with TRBJ2-2; unclear D gene. From germline, CDR1 is GTSNPN and CDR2 SVGIG (reference sequence). V lost 2 bases and J 5 bases, leaving 3 bases between the germline ends. This CDR3 spans 11 amino acids. The CDR3 sequence: CAWSSTGELFF. CDR3 in DNA: TGTGCCTGGAGTTCGACCGGGGAGCTGTTTTTT.

This clonotype showed up many times. The rearrangement joins TRBV6-5 to TRBJ1-5; 9 bases map to TRBD1. CDR1 and CDR2 from the germline V gene are MNHEY and SVGAGI. This CDR3 comprises 16 residues. Unmatched junction bases numbered 12, after V lost 6 bases and J lost 6 bases. This chain's CDR3 is CASRTIDRGLGQPQHF. DNA for the CDR3: TGTGCCAGCAGGACCATTGACAGGGGGTTAGGTCAGCCCCAGCATTTT.

This clonotype came up many times. The V and J genes are TRBV3-1 and TRBJ2-7, with TRBD2 matching over 12 bases. The CDR3 extends over 18 amino acids. After removal of 4 bases from V and 1 base from J, the junction contained 11 bases not matched to a gene. Germline V gene data show CDR1 as LGHDT and CDR2 as YNNKEL (reference sequence). The chain's CDR3 is CASSPPSGRALLSYEQYF. The CDR3 DNA is TGTGCCAGCAGCCCACCTAGCGGGAGGGCGCTCCTGTCCTACGAGCAGTACTTC.

In its sample, this clonotype was seen many times. The gene calls are TRBV19 and TRBJ1-5; D is unclear. Germline CDR1 and CDR2: LNHDA and SQIVND (reference sequence). CDR3 length: 15 amino acids. With 6 bases removed from V and 3 bases from J, the gap between germline ends came to 15 bases. The CDR3 sequence: CASRVGMALNQPQHF. In nucleotides, the CDR3 is TGTGCCAGTAGGGTCGGGATGGCACTCAATCAGCCCCAGCATTTT.

In this sample, this clonotype turned up many times. V usage is TRBV30 and J usage is TRBJ2-7; 8 bases map to TRBD2. The CDR3 totals 13 residues. Germline CDR1 reads GTSNPN; CDR2 reads SVGIG (reference sequence). The J segment lost 6 bases and the V segment lost 2 bases, leaving 6 bases of the junction unmatched. CDR3: CAWSSGGGPEQYF. DNA of the CDR3: TGTGCCTGGAGTAGCGGGGGTGGGCCCGAGCAGTACTTC.